This T cell receptor (beta chain) was captured in a study of cytomegalovirus exposure and HLA in healthy donors. On the study more broadly: Most genotyped donors, 65% to 85% of about 430, had Caucasian-associated genetic ancestry.

Study-wide findings and caveats: TCR beta V segments were, for the most part, productive about 87% or about 30% of the time in an earlier analysis. In a later analysis, productive TCRs from donors in an Asian-associated ancestry cluster reportedly carried fewer N-insertions than the cohort mean.

Amplification used 60 Vbeta primers and 13 Jbeta primers. This table comes from immunoSEQ multiplex PCR, and its TCRdb copy is limited to in-frame clones, with some not included. Of fewer than 200,000 clones detected, around four fifths appear once; the ten largest clones hold around 1.3%. This clone was recorded a few times. Its antigen remains unknown. The sequence derives from a woman between 50 and 59 years old in good health and CMV-seronegative. Sequencing input: PBMCs.

CDR3 sequence: CASSHSTGAAYEQYF. The DNA of the CDR3 is TGCGCCAGCAGCCACTCGACAGGGGCGGCCTACGAGCAGTACTTC. The chain carries TRBV4-1 and TRBJ2-7, with 8 bases identical to TRBD1. Germline assignment: CDR1 MGHRA and CDR2 YSYEKL. After removal of 3 bases from V and 2 bases from J, the junction contained 6 bases not matched to a gene. The CDR3 sequence is 15 residues long.